A selection of T cell receptor beta chains follows, all from one sample in a study of OX40 agonist ivuxolimab in advanced cancers. Some clones are missing from TCRdb's copy, which holds only in-frame ones; the method was immunoSEQ multiplex PCR. The data contain roughly 92,000 clones, around 89% of them seen just once; the ten biggest clones take up roughly 0.15%. The sequencing used CD4+ or CD8+ T cells sorted from blood, collected in a trial of the OX40 agonist ivuxolimab. The receptor source for this set is an adult with an advanced solid tumor such as melanoma, head and neck, liver or kidney cancer. Each CDR3 is given without its conserved first and last residue. Only part of the rows carry a size: once, few, many, or a class if the clone is expanded.

j_gene: TRBJ1-2; abundance: NA; v_gene: TRBV27; CDR3aa: ASRTPGQGARGYT
j_gene: TRBJ1-4; abundance: NA; v_gene: TRBV18; CDR3aa: ASSPRGPGATNEKLF
j_gene: TRBJ2-7; abundance: NA; v_gene: TRBV5-1; CDR3aa: ASSLIPPVREVPLVFYEQY
j_gene: TRBJ2-1; abundance: NA; v_gene: TRBV7-9; CDR3aa: ASSPAVSSYNEQF
j_gene: TRBJ2-7; abundance: NA; v_gene: TRBV10-2; CDR3aa: ASSAGYEQY
j_gene: TRBJ1-1; abundance: once; v_gene: TRBV19; CDR3aa: ASTIRQGRGAF
j_gene: TRBJ1-3; abundance: NA; v_gene: TRBV30; CDR3aa: AWSGTETSGNTIY
j_gene: TRBJ2-2; abundance: NA; v_gene: TRBV6-1; CDR3aa: ASSEVAGLSTGELF
j_gene: TRBJ2-3; abundance: NA; v_gene: TRBV9; CDR3aa: ASSVVAADTQY
j_gene: TRBJ2-1; abundance: NA; v_gene: TRBV5-1; CDR3aa: ASSSVGSYNEQF
j_gene: TRBJ1-3; abundance: NA; v_gene: TRBV28; CDR3aa: ASRDSFSGNTIY
j_gene: TRBJ2-1; abundance: NA; v_gene: TRBV19; CDR3aa: ASSIGTGRDNEQF
j_gene: TRBJ2-1; abundance: NA; v_gene: TRBV19; CDR3aa: ASSIRASGGQRGAQF
j_gene: TRBJ1-1; abundance: NA; v_gene: TRBV2; CDR3aa: ASSDKGEAF
j_gene: TRBJ2-2; abundance: few; v_gene: TRBV28; CDR3aa: ASRLAGNTGELF
j_gene: TRBJ2-2; abundance: NA; v_gene: TRBV4-2; CDR3aa: ASSQGAPGELF
j_gene: TRBJ1-5; abundance: NA; v_gene: TRBV6-6; CDR3aa: ASSYSLGNQPQH
j_gene: TRBJ2-7; abundance: once; v_gene: TRBV20-1; CDR3aa: SAGLTNEQY
j_gene: TRBJ2-1; abundance: NA; v_gene: TRBV6-6; CDR3aa: ASTSAGTYNEQF
j_gene: TRBJ2-1; abundance: NA; v_gene: TRBV7-2; CDR3aa: ASSLGLAGSYNEQF
j_gene: TRBJ2-7; abundance: few; v_gene: TRBV6-5; CDR3aa: ASRLAGASYEQY
j_gene: TRBJ1-1; abundance: NA; v_gene: TRBV11-2; CDR3aa: ASSLEVWGAAF
j_gene: TRBJ1-1; abundance: NA; v_gene: TRBV29-1; CDR3aa: SVERRDKNTEAF
j_gene: TRBJ1-5; abundance: NA; v_gene: TRBV9; CDR3aa: ASSGTAVNQPQH
j_gene: TRBJ2-7; abundance: NA; v_gene: TRBV5-1; CDR3aa: ASSLGKSEQY